The text below deals with one T cell receptor (beta chain). Its antigen specificity is not known. No clone much larger than this one lies a single base away; base qualities are absent. The collaborating institutions used their own protocols to collect whole blood in K2EDTA tubes. Collaborator samples were shipped for TCRbeta analysis as frozen whole blood, isolated PBMCs, or DNA extracted from either sample type. These data come from a study of blood T cell repertoires in COVID-19 (dated by TCRdb to about 2020). About the investigation overall: Samples covering the acute and convalescent phases of COVID-19 were provided by collaborators in the United States, Italy and Spain. The dataset comprised deeply sampled blood TCRbeta repertoires from subjects exposed to, actively infected with, or recovered from COVID-19. The repertoires were made available in a free public database intended to serve as a resource for research on the immune response to SARS-CoV-2. The prospective study material was composed of cDNA or gDNA derived from T cells, B-cell-depleted T cells, or PBMCs. Sample metadata almost always included a de-identified subject ID, COVID-19 status, age in years and sex. Where available, HLA class I and class II types were obtained from metadata supplied by the sample provider rather than from assay-based typing. The samples were drawn from the first 160 participants of the ongoing ImmuneRACE study and from 1,254 subjects provided by 6 global collaborators.

TCRbeta CDR3 regions were amplified from genomic DNA using the immunoSEQ Assay, a bias-controlled multiplex PCR. Turning to the authors' computational methods: The number of nucleated cells in each sample was estimated from the amplification of reference gene primers within the assay. Sequence reads were collapsed and filtered to measure the absolute abundance of every unique TCRbeta CDR3 rearrangement. For each sample, productive Simpson clonality was calculated as the square root of Simpson's diversity index across productive rearrangements. TCRdb's version of the immuneACCESS table is confined to in-frame rearrangements and falls short of the full clone set. An unresolved V gene accounts for under half of the shortfall where checked; the remainder is of unknown origin. Clone size and V and J calls were adopted from that table, with D and trimming inferred from the DNA. This sample holds some 140,000 clones; approximately 85% were observed only once. The ten largest account for over 10% of the sample.

CDR1 and CDR2 are drawn from the germline V gene (reference sequence): LNHDA, SQIVND. V loses 3 bases at its end and J loses 1 base; junction bases beyond the gene matches: 7. The CDR3 sequence holds 17 residues, the cysteine and phenylalanine included. The kept DNA is CDR3 alone, 51 bases in frame from the first base. Paper-wide results and their limitations: Clinical and demographic metadata were provided uncurated, with the amount varying by source and participant.

The sequencing input was peripheral blood. The chain uses TRBV19 and TRBJ2-4, with 9 bases matching TRBD1. The sequence came from a human donor in a cohort sampled during active COVID-19. The CDR3 protein sequence reads: CASSMGQGSLAKNIQYF. The DNA sequence is as follows: TGTGCCAGTAGTATGGGACAGGGATCCCTGGCCAAAAACATTCAGTACTTC.